This T cell receptor beta chain was recorded in a study of CD8 T cells in ankylosing spondylitis. General study points: Reports say disease-linked clones showed up significantly more in matched ankylosing spondylitis synovial fluid. Seemingly distinctive of ankylosing spondylitis blood was a TCR beta motif formed by eight highly homologous variants.

TCRdb re-derived calls from the 5' RACE reads in MiXCR, one entry per CDR3 protein. The sample consists of around 130,000 distinct CDR3 sequences, around 7% of them appearing once. Germline V gene sequence: CDR1 LNHDA, CDR2 SQIVND (reference sequence). The CDR3 loop spans 15 amino acids. J gave up 0 bases and V 5 bases, and 4 bases lay outside the gene matches. There are many counts of this clonotype. What it binds is not known. This sequence was found in a male donor with ankylosing spondylitis or in good health (not recorded which). The chain joins TRBV19 to TRBJ2-1; 7 nucleotides align to TRBD1. Material for sequencing was blood, either unsorted or a sorted T cell fraction (not recorded which). The chain's CDR3 is CASSETGSSYNEQFF. The DNA for the CDR3 is TGTGCCAGTAGTGAGACAGGGAGCTCCTACAATGAGCAGTTCTTC.